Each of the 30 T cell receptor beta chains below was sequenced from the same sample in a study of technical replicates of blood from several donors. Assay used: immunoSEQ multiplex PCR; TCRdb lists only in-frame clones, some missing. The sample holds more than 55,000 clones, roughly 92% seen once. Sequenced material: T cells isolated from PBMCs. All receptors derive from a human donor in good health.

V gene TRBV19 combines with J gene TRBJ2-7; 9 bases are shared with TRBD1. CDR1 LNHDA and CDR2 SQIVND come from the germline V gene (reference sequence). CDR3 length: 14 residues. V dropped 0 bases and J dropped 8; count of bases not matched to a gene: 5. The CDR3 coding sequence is TGTGCCAGTAGTATAGAGGGACAGGGCTCCCAGCAGTACTTC. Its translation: CASSIEGQGSQQYF. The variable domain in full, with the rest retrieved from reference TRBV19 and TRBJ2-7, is DGGITQSPKYLFRKEGQNVTLSCEQNLNHDAMYWYRQDPGQGLRLIYYSQIVNDFQKGDIAEGYSVSREKKESFPLTVTSAQKNPTAFYLCASSIEGQGSQQYFGPGTRLTVT.

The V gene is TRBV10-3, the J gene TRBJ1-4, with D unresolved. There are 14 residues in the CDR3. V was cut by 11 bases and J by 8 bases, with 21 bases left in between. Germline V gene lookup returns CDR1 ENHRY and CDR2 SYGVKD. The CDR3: CAVSLEGAEEKLFF. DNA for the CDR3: TGTGCCGTGAGTCTTGAGGGTGCAGAAGAAAAACTGTTTTTT.

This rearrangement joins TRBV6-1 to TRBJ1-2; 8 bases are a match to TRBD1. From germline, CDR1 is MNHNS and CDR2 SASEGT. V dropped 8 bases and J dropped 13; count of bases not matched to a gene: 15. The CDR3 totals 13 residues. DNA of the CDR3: TGTGCCAGCGGCTTTGACAGGGGAGGTGCTTTCACCTTC. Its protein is CASGFDRGGAFTF.

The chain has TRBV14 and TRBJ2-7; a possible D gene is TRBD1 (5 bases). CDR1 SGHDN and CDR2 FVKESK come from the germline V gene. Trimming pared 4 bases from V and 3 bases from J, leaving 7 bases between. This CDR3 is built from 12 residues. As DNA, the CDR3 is TGTGCCAGCAGCCCGCAGGGCTACGAGCAGTACTTC. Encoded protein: CASSPQGYEQYF.

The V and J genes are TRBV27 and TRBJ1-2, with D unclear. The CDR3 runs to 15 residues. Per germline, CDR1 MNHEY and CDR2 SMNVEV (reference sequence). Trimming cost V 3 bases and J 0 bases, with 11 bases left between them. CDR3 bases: TGTGCCAGCAGTTTCACCAGGACTTCTAACTATGGCTACACCTTC. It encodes CASSFTRTSNYGYTF.

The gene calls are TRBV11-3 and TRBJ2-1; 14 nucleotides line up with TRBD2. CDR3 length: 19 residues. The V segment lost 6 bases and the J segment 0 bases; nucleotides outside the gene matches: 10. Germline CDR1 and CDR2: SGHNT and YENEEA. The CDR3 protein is CASSLTSGRAASSYNEQFF. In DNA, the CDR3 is TGTGCCAGCAGTCTGACTAGCGGGAGGGCCGCGAGCTCCTACAATGAGCAGTTCTTC. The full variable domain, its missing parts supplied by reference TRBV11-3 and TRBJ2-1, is EAGVVQSPRYKIIEKKQPVAFWCNPISGHNTLYWYLQNLGQGPELLIRYENEEAVDDSQLPKDRFSAERLKGVDSTLKIQPAELGDSAVYLCASSLTSGRAASSYNEQFFGPGTRLTVL.

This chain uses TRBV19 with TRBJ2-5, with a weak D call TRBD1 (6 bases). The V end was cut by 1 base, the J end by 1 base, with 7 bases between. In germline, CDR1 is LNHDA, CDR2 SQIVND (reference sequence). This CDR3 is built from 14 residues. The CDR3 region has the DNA TGTGCCAGTAGTATAGGAGGGGGCCAAGAGACCCAGTACTTC. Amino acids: CASSIGGGQETQYF.

The CDR3: CASKGAQETQYF. In DNA, the CDR3 is TGTGCCAGCAAGGGAGCCCAAGAGACCCAGTACTTC. The gene calls are TRBV6-6 and TRBJ2-5, with D possibly matching TRBD2 (5 bases). The CDR3 extends over 12 amino acids. Germline V gene data show CDR1 as MNHNY and CDR2 as SVGAGI (reference sequence). V lost 7 bases and J lost 1, with 7 bases in between.

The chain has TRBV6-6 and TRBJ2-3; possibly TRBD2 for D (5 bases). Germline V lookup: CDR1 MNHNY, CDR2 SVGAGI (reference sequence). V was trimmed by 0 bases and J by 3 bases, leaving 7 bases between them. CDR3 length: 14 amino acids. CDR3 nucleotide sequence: TGTGCCAGCAGTTACTCGAGGGAGACAGATACGCAGTATTTT. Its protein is CASSYSRETDTQYF.

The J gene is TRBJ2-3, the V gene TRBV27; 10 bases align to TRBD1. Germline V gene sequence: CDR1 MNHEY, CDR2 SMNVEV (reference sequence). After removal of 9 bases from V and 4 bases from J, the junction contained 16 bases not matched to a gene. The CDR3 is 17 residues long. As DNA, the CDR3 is TGTGCCAGACTAACACACGGACAGGGGGAGTCTTCAGATACGCAGTATTTT. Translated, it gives CARLTHGQGESSDTQYF.

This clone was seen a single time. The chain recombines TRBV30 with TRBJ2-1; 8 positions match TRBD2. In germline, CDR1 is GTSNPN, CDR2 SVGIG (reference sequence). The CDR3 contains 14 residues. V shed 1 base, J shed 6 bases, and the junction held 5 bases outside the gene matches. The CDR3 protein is CAWSARGRSNEQFF. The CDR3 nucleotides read TGTGCCTGGAGTGCCCGCGGGAGGAGCAATGAGCAGTTCTTC. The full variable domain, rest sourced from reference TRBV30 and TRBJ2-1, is SQTIHQWPATLVQPVGSPLSLECTVEGTSNPNLYWYRQAAGRGLQLLFYSVGIGQISSEVPQNLSASRPQDRQFILSSKKLLLSDSGFYLCAWSARGRSNEQFFGPGTRLTVL.

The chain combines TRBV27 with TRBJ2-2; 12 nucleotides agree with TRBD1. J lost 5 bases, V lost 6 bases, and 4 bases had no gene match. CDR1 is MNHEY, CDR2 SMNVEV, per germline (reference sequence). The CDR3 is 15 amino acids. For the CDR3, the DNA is TGTGCCAGCAGAAGGGACAGGGGGCCGACCGGGGAGCTGTTTTTT. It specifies CASRRDRGPTGELFF.

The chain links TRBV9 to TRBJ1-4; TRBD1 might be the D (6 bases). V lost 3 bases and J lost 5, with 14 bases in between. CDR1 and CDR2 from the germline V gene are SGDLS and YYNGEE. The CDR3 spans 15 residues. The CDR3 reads CASSAKTGLNEKLFF. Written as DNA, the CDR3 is TGTGCCAGCAGCGCTAAGACAGGCTTAAATGAAAAACTGTTTTTT.

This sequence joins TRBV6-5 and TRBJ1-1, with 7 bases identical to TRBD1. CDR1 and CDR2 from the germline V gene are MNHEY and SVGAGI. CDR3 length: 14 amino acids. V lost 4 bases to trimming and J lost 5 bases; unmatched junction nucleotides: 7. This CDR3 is CASSLTGRKTEAFF. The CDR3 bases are TGTGCCAGCAGTTTGACAGGGAGAAAAACTGAAGCTTTCTTT.

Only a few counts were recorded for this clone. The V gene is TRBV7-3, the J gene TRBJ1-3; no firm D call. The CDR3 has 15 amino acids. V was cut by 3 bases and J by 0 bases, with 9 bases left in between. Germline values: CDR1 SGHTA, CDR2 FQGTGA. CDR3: CASSLTHSSGNTIYF. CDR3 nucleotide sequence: TGTGCCAGCAGCTTGACACATTCCTCTGGAAACACCATATATTTT.

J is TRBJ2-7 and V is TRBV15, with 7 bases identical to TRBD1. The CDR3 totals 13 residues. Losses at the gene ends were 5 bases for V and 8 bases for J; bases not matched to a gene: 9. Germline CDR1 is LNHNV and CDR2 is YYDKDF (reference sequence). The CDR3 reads CATSYVWDSQQYF. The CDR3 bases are TGTGCCACCAGCTATGTTTGGGACAGCCAGCAGTACTTC.

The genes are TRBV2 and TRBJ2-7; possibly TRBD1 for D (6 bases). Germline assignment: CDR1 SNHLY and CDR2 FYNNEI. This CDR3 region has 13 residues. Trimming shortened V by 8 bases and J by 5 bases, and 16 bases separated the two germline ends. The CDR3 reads CASEQGLKDEQYF. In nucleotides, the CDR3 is TGTGCCAGCGAACAGGGTTTGAAGGACGAGCAGTACTTC.

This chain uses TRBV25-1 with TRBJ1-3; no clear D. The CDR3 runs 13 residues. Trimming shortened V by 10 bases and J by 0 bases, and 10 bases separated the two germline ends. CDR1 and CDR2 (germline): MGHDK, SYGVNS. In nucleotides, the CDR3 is TGTGCCATTCCGGGGTTCTCTGGAAACACCATATATTTT. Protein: CAIPGFSGNTIYF.

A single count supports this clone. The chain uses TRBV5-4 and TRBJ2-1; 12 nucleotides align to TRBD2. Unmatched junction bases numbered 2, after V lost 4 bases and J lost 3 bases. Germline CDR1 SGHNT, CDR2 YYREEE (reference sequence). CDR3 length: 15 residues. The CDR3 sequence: CASSQTSGSYNEQFF. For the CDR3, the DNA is TGTGCCAGCAGCCAGACTAGCGGGAGCTACAATGAGCAGTTCTTC.

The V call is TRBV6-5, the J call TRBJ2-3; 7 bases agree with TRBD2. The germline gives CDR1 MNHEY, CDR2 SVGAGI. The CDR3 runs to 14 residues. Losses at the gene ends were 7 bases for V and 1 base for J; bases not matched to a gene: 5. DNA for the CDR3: TGTGCCAGCACCCCGGCGGGAGGCACAGATACGCAGTATTTT. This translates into CASTPAGGTDTQYF.

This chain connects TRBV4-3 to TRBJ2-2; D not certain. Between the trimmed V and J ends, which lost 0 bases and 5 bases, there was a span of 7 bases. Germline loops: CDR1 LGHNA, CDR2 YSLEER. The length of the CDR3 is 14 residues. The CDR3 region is CASSQDLFTGELFF. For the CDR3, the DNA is TGCGCCAGCAGCCAAGATCTGTTTACCGGGGAGCTGTTTTTT.

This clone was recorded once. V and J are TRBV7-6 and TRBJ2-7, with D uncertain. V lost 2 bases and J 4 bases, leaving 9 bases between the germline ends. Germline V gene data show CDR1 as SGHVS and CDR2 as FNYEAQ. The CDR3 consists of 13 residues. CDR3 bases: TGTGCCAGCAGCTTAACAACAATTTACGAGCAGTACTTC. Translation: CASSLTTIYEQYF.

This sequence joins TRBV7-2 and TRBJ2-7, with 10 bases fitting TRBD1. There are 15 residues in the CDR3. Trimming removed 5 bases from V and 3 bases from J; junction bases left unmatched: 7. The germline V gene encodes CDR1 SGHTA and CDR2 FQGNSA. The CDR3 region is CASSRDRGVIYEQYF. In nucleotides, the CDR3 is TGTGCCAGCAGCAGGGACAGGGGAGTTATCTACGAGCAGTACTTC. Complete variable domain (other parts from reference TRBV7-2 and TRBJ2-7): GAGVSQSPSNKVTEKGKDVELRCDPISGHTALYWYRQSLGQGLEFLIYFQGNSAPDKSGLPSDRFSAERTGGSVSTLTIQRTQQEDSAVYLCASSRDRGVIYEQYFGPGTRLTVT.

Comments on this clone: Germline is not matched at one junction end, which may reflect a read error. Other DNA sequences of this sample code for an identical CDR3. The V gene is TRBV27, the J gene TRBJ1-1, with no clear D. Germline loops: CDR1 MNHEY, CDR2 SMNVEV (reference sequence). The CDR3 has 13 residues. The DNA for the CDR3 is TGTGCCAGCAGTCTATCTATGAACACTGAAGCTTTCTTT. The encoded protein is CASSLSMNTEAFF.

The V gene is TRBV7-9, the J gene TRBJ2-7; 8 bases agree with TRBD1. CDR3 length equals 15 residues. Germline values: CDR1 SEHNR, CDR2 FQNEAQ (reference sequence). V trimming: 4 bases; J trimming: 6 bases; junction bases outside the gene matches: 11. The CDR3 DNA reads TGTGCCAGCAGCTCGGACGGGCAGGGGGCTCGCGAGCAGTACTTC. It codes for CASSSDGQGAREQYF.

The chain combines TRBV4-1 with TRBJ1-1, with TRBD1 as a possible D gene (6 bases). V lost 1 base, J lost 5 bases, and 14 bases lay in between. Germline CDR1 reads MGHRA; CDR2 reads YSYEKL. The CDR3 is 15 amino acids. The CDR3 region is CASSQVQGKATEAFF. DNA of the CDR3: TGCGCCAGCAGCCAAGTCCAGGGGAAAGCAACTGAAGCTTTCTTT.

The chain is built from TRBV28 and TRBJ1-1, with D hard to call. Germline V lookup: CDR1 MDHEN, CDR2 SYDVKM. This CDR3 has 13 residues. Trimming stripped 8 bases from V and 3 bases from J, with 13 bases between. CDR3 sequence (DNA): TGTGCCAGCGGAAGGGAGTATTACACTGAAGCTTTCTTT. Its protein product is CASGREYYTEAFF.

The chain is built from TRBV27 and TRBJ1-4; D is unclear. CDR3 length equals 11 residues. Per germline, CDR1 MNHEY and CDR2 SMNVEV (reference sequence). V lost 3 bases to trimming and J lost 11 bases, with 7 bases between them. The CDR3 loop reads CASSFGGKLFF. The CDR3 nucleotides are TGTGCCAGCAGTTTTGGCGGGAAACTGTTTTTT. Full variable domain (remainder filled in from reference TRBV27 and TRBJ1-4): EAQVTQNPRYLITVTGKKLTVTCSQNMNHEYMSWYRQDPGLGLRQIYYSMNVEVTDKGDVPEGYKVSRKEKRNFPLILESPSPNQTSLYFCASSFGGKLFFGSGTQLSVL.

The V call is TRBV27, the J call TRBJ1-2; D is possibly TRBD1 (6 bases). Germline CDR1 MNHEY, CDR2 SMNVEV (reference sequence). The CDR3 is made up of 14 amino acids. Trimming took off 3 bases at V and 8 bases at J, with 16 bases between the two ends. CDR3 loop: CASSFYGGWRGYTF. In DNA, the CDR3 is TGTGCCAGCAGTTTTTATGGGGGCTGGAGGGGCTACACCTTC.

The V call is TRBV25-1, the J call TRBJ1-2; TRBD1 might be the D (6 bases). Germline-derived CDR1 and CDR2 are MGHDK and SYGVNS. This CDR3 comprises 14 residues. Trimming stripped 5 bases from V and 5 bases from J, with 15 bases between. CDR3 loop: CASSPSGAWYGYTF. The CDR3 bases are TGTGCCAGCAGTCCATCAGGGGCTTGGTATGGCTACACCTTC.